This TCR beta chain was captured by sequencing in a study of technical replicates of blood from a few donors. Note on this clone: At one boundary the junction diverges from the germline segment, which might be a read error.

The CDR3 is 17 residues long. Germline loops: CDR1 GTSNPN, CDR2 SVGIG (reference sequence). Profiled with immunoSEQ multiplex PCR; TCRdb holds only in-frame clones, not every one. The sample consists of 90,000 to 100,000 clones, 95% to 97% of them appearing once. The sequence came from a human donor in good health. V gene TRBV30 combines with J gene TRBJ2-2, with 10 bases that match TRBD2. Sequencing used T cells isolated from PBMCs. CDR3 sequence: CAWSDLAGAGNSGELFF. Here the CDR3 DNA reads TGTGCCTGGAGCGATCTAGCGGGAGCCGGGAACTCCGGGGAGCTGTTTTTT.